The clone carrying this TCR beta chain turned up a few times. Trimming cost V 7 bases and J 1 base; bases outside gene matches: 8. The germline CDR1 and CDR2 sequences are ENHRY and SYGVKD. There are 15 residues in the CDR3. The data belong to a study of human T cells and chemical hapten exposure. Time point denoted: patch test 1, 2 weeks after DPC sensitization. The treatment denotes: therapeutic diphenylcyclopropenone sensitization with weekly scalp DPC. TCRdb re-derived calls from the RACE reads in MiXCR, one entry per CDR3 protein. Of 380,000 or so distinct CDR3 sequences listed, approximately 5.1% are singletons.

Sequencing was performed on whole blood, taken in connection with sensitization to the hapten diphenylcyclopropenone (DPC). The chain recombines TRBV10-3 with TRBJ2-5; TRBD1 matches at 8 bases. The sequence derives from a woman in her fifties or sixties with alopecia areata. Some clones in this sample may be carry-over from other donors' samples. The CDR3 bases are TGTGCCATCAATTCCGGGACAGGATTCCAAGAGACCCAGTACTTC. Translating gives CAINSGTGFQETQYF.